The 5 T cell receptor beta chains listed next were all sequenced from one sample in a study of Ad26.COV2.S vaccination and SARS-CoV-2 variants. Treatment defined: 19 received Ad26.COV2.S at low or high dose, single or two shots; roughly five received placebo; per-sample allocation not given. The study sampled participants on day 63 after the first vaccine or placebo injection. TCRdb keeps only in-frame clones here, not all; method: immunoSEQ multiplex PCR. The sample comprises about 410,000 clones, approximately 89% of which are singletons, and around 2% rests with the top ten. The sample was peripheral blood, taken in a trial of Ad26.COV2.S vaccine versus placebo. Every receptor here comes from a person between 18 and 65 years old who received the Ad26.COV2.S COVID-19 vaccine or a placebo.

CDR3 loop: CASVRQGGSGANVLTF. The DNA of the CDR3 is TGTGCCAGCGTCAGGCAGGGAGGCTCTGGGGCCAACGTCCTGACTTTC. The chain carries TRBV28 and TRBJ2-6, with D perhaps matching TRBD2 (6 bases). Germline V gives CDR1 MDHEN, CDR2 SYDVKM. CDR3 length: 16 residues. Trimming pared 8 bases from V and 0 bases from J, leaving 14 bases between.

V gene TRBV18 combines with J gene TRBJ2-7, with D possibly being TRBD2 (6 bases). This CDR3 is 13 amino acids long. V was pared by 3 bases and J by 2 bases, with 8 bases between. In germline, CDR1 is KGHSH, CDR2 LQKENI. CDR3: CASSPRGTYEQYF. CDR3 DNA sequence: TGTGCCAGCTCACCTCGCGGGACCTACGAGCAGTACTTC.

J is TRBJ2-7 and V is TRBV7-2; tentatively, D is TRBD1 (6 bases). From germline, CDR1 is SGHTA and CDR2 FQGNSA. There are 14 residues in the CDR3. V shed 4 bases and J shed 0 bases, with 10 bases lying between them. The CDR3 protein is CASSSDRYSYEQYF. Here the CDR3 DNA reads TGTGCCAGCAGCTCCGACAGGTACTCCTACGAGCAGTACTTC.

This clone was observed once. J is TRBJ1-1 and V is TRBV3-1 (or the pseudogene TRBV3-2); 8 nucleotides match TRBD1. The CDR3 totals 15 residues. J lost 5 bases, V lost 1 base, and 6 bases had no gene match. Germline values: CDR1 LGHDT, CDR2 YNNKEL (reference sequence). The CDR3 reads CASSQGATGGTEAFF. DNA for the CDR3: TGTGCCAGCAGCCAAGGGGCAACAGGGGGAACTGAAGCTTTCTTT.

Concerning this clone itself: This specimen includes other DNA sequences encoding the same CDR3. This chain uses TRBV9 with TRBJ2-1; 9 bases agree with TRBD2. Trimming cost V 0 bases and J 4 bases; bases outside gene matches: 2. Germline values: CDR1 SGDLS, CDR2 YYNGEE. The CDR3 covers 15 residues. The CDR3 DNA reads as TGTGCCAGCAGCGTAGTTAGCGGGAGTTACAATGAGCAGTTCTTC. Protein product: CASSVVSGSYNEQFF.